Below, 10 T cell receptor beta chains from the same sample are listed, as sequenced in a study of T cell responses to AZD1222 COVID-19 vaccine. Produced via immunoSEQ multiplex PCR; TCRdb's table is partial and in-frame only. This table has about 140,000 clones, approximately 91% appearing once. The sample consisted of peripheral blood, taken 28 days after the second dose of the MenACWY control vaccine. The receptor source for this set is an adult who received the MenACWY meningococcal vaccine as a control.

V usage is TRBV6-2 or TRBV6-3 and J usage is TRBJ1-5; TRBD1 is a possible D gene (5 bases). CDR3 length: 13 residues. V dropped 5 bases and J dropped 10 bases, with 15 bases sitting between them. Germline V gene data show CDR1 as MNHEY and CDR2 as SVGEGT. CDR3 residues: CASSPPRGIPQHF. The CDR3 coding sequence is TGTGCCAGCAGTCCCCCTCGGGGCATCCCCCAGCATTTT.

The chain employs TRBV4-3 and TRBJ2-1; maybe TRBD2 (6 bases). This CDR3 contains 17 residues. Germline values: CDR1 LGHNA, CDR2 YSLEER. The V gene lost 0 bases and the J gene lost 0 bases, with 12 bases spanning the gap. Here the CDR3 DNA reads TGCGCCAGCAGCCAAGATTTACTGACTAGCTCCTACAATGAGCAGTTCTTC. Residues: CASSQDLLTSSYNEQFF.

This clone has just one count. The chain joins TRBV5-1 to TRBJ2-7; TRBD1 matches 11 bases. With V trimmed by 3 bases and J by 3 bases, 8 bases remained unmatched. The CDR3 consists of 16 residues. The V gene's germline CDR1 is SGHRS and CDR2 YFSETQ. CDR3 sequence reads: CASSYIAGTGGYEQYF. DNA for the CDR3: TGCGCCAGCAGCTACATAGCCGGGACAGGGGGCTACGAGCAGTACTTC. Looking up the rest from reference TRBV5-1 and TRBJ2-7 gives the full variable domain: KAGVTQTPRYLIKTRGQQVTLSCSPISGHRSVSWYQQTPGQGLQFLFEYFSETQRNKGNFPGRFSGRQFSNSRSEMNVSTLELGDSALYLCASSYIAGTGGYEQYFGPGTRLTVT.

The CDR3: CASSKDRGTEAFF. CDR3 bases: TGTGCCAGCAGTAAAGACAGGGGAACTGAAGCTTTCTTT. The chain combines TRBV7-2 with TRBJ1-1, with 8 bases matching TRBD1. Germline trimming cut 6 bases from V and 5 bases from J; bases unmatched to any gene: 5. Germline CDR1 is SGHTA and CDR2 is FQGNSA. This CDR3 region has 13 residues.

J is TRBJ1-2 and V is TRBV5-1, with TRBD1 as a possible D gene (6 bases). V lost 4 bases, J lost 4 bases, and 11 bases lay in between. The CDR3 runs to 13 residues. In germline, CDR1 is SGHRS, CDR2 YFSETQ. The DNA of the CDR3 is TGCGCCAGCAGCACAGACAGGATCTATGGCTACACCTTC. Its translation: CASSTDRIYGYTF.

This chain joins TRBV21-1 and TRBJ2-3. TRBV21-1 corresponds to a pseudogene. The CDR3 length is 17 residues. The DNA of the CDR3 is TGTGCCAGCAGCAAAAAGGGGACGTATGCTAGCACAGATACGCAGTATTTT. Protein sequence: CASSKKGTYASTDTQYF.

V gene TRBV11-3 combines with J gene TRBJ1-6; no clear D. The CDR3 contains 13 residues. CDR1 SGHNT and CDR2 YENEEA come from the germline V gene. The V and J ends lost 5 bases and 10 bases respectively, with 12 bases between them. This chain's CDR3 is CASSPQTRSPLHF. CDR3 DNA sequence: TGTGCCAGCAGCCCGCAGACCCGCTCACCCCTCCACTTT.

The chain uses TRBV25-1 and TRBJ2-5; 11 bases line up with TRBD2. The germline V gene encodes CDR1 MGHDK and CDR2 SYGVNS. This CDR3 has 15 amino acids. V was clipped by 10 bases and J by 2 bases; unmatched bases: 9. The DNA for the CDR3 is TGTGCCACCCAACCCGGGACTAGCGGACAAGAGACCCAGTACTTC. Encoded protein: CATQPGTSGQETQYF. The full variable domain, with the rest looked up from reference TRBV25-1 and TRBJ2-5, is EADIYQTPRYLVIGTGKKITLECSQTMGHDKMYWYQQDPGMELHLIHYSYGVNSTEKGDLSSESTVSRIRTEHFPLTLESARPSHTSQYLCATQPGTSGQETQYFGPGTRLLVL.

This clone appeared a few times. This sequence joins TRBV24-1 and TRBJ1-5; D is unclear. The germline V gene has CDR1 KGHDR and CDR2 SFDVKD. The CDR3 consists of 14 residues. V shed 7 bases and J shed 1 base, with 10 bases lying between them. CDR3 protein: CATSSILSNQPQHF. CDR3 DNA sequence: TGTGCCACCAGCTCGATTTTAAGCAATCAGCCCCAGCATTTT.

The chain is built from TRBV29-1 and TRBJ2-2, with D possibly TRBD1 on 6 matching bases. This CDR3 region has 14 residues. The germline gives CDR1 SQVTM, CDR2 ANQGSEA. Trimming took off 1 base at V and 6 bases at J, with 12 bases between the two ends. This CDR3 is CSVEGNRVAGELFF. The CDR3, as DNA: TGCAGCGTTGAAGGGAACAGGGTCGCCGGGGAGCTGTTTTTT.